The TCR beta chain under discussion was sequenced for a study of blood T cell repertoires in COVID-19. About the study: The cDNA or gDNA used as material had been derived from T cells, B-cell-depleted T cells, or PBMCs.

Method: immunoSEQ multiplex PCR; TCRdb's copy keeps in-frame clones and lacks some. The sample has a few hundred thousand clones, more than 75% seen once. V dropped 5 bases and J dropped 5 bases, with 12 bases sitting between them. From germline, CDR1 is MNHEY and CDR2 SVGAGI. The CDR3 extends over 13 amino acids. Sequenced sample: PBMCs or T cells enriched from blood (not recorded which). The receptor was derived from a woman in her 50s who had been exposed to COVID-19. The chain uses TRBV6-5 and TRBJ1-1; a possible D gene is TRBD1 (5 bases). The CDR3 reads CASSLLQGTEAFF. CDR3 DNA sequence: TGTGCCAGCAGTCTTCTCCAGGGAACTGAAGCTTTCTTT.